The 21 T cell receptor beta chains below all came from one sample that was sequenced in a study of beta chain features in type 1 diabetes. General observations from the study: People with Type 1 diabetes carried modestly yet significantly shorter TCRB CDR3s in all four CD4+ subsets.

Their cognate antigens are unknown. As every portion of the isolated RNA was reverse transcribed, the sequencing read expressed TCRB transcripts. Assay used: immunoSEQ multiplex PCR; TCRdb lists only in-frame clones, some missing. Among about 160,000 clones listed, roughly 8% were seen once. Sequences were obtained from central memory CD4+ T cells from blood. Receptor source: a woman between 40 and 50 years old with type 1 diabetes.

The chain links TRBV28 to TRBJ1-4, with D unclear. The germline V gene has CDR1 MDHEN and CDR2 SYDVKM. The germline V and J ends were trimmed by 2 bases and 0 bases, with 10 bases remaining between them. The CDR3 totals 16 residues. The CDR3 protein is CASSLRQTATNEKLFF. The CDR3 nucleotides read TGTGCCAGCAGTTTACGGCAGACTGCAACTAATGAAAAACTGTTTTTT.

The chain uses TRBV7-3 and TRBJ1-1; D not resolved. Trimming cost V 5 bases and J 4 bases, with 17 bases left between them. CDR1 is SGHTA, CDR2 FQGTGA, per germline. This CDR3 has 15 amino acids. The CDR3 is CASSPTWGGSTEAFF. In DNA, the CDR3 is TGTGCCAGCAGCCCCACATGGGGAGGTAGCACTGAAGCTTTCTTT. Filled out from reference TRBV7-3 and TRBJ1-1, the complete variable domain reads GAGVSQTPSNKVTEKGKYVELRCDPISGHTALYWYRQSLGQGPEFLIYFQGTGAADDSGLPNDRFFAVRPEGSVSTLKIQRTERGDSAVYLCASSPTWGGSTEAFFGQGTRLTVV.

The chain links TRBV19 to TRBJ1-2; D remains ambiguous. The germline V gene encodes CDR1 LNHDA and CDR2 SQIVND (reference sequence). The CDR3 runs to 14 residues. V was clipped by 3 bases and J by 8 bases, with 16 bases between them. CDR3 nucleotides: TGTGCCAGTAGTATCCCGAGGAAGGCTGGCGGCTACACCTTC. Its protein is CASSIPRKAGGYTF.

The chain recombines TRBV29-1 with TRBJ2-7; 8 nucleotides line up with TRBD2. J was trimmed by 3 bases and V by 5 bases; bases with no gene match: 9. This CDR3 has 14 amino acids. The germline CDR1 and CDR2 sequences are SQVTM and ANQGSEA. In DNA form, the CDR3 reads TGCAGCGTTCGAGCGGGAGCATTCAGCTACGAGCAGTACTTC. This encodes CSVRAGAFSYEQYF.

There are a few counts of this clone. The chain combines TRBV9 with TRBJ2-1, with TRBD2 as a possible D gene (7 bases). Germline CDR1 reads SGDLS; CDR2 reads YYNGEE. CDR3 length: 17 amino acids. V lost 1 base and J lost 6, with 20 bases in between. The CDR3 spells CASSVTVWQGGGNEQFF. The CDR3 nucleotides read TGTGCCAGCAGCGTAACGGTCTGGCAAGGGGGGGGCAATGAGCAGTTCTTC.

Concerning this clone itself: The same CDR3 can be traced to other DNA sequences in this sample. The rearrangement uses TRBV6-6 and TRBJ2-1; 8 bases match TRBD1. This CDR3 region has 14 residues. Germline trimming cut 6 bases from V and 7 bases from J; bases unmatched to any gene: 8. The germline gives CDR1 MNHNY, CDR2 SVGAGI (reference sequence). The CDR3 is CASSLDRERNEQFF. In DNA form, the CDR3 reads TGTGCCAGCAGCCTGGACAGGGAGAGGAATGAGCAGTTCTTC.

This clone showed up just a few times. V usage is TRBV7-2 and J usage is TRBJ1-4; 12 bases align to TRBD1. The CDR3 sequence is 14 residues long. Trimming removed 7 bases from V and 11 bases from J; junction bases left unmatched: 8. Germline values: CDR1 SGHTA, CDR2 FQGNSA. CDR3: CASTVSGQGAKLFF. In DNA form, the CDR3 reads TGTGCCAGCACCGTCTCGGGACAGGGGGCGAAACTGTTTTTT.

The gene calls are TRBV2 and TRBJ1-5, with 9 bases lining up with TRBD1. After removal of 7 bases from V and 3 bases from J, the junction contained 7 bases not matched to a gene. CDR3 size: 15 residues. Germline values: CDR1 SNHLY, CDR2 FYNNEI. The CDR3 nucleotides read TGTGCCAGCAAGGGAGACAGGGGGTCCAATCAGCCCCAGCATTTT. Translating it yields CASKGDRGSNQPQHF.

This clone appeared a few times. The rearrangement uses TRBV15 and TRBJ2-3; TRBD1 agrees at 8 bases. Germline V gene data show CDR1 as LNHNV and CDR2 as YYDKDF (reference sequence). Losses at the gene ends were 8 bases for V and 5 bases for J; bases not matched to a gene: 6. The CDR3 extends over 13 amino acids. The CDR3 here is CATGDRGGDTQYF. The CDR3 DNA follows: TGTGCCACCGGTGACAGGGGTGGAGATACGCAGTATTTT.

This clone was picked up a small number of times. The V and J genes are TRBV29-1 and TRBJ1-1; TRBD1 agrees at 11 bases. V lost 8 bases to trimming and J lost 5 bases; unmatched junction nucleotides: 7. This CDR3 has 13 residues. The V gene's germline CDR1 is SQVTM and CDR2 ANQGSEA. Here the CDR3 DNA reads TGCAGCCAGGACAGGGGGCTTAAGACTGAAGCTTTCTTT. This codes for CSQDRGLKTEAFF.

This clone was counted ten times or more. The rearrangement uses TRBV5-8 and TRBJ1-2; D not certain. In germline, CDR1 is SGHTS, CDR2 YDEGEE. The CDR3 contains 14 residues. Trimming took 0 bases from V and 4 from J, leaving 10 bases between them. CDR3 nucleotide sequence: TGTGCCAGCAGCTTGGCCTGGACTGCCTATGGCTACACCTTC. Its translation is CASSLAWTAYGYTF.

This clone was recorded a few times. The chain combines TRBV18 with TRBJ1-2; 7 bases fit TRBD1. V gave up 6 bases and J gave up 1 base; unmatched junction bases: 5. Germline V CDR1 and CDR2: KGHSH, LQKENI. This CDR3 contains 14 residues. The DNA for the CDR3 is TGTGCCAGCTCCTCCCAGGGGGATAACTATGGCTACACCTTC. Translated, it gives CASSSQGDNYGYTF.

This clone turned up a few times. This CDR3 reads CASSLGDMNTEAFF. CDR3 nucleotide sequence: TGCGCCAGCAGCTTAGGGGACATGAACACTGAAGCTTTCTTT. This sequence joins TRBV5-1 and TRBJ1-1; possibly TRBD1 for D (6 bases). Trimming removed 2 bases at V and 0 bases at J, with 8 bases between. Germline lookup yields CDR1 SGHRS and CDR2 YFSETQ. The CDR3 totals 14 residues.

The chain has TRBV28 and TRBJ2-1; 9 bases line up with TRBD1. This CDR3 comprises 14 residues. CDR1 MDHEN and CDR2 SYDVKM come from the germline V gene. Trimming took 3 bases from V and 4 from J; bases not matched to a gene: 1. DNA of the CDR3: TGTGCCAGCAGTTTGGGGACAGGGTACAATGAGCAGTTCTTC. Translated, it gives CASSLGTGYNEQFF.

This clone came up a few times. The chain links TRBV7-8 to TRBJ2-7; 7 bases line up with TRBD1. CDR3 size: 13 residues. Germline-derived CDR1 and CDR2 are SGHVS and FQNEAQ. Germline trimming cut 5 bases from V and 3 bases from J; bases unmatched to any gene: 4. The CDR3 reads CASSTGTDYEQYF. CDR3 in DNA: TGTGCCAGCAGCACCGGGACAGACTACGAGCAGTACTTC.

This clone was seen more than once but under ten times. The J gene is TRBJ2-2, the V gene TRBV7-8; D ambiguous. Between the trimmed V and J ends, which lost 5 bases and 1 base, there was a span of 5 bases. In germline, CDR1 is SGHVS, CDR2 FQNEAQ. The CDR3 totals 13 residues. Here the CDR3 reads CASSPVNTGELFF. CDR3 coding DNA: TGTGCCAGCAGCCCCGTGAACACCGGGGAGCTGTTTTTT.

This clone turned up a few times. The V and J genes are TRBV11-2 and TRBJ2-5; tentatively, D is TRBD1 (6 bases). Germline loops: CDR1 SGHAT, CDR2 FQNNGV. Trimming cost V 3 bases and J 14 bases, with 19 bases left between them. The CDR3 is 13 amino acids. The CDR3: CASSFQQGTRTYF. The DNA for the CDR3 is TGTGCCAGCAGCTTCCAACAGGGTACAAGGACCTACTTC.

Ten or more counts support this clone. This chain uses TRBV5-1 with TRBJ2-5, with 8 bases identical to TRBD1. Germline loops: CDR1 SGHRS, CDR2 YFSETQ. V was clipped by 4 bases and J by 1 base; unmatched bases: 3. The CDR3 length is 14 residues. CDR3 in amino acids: CASSRGTGQETQYF. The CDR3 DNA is TGCGCCAGCAGCCGGGGGACAGGCCAAGAGACCCAGTACTTC.

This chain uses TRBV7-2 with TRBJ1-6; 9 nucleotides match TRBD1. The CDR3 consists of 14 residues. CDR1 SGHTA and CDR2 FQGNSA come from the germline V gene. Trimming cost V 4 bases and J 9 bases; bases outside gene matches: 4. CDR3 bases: TGTGCCAGCAGCTCAGACAGGGGGAGTTCACCCCTCCACTTT. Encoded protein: CASSSDRGSSPLHF.

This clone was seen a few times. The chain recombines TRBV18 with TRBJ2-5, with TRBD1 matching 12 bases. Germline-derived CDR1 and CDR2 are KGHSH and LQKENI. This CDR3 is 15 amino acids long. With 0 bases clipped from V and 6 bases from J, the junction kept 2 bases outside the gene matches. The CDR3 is CASSPPGQGAKTQYF. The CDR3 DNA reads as TGTGCCAGCTCACCACCGGGACAGGGGGCGAAGACCCAGTACTTC.

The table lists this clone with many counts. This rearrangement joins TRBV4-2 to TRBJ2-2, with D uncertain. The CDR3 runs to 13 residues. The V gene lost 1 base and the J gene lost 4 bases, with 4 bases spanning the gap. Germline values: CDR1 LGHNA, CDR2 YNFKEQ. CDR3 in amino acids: CASSQVGTGELFF. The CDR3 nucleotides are TGTGCCAGCAGCCAAGTCGGCACCGGGGAGCTGTTTTTT.